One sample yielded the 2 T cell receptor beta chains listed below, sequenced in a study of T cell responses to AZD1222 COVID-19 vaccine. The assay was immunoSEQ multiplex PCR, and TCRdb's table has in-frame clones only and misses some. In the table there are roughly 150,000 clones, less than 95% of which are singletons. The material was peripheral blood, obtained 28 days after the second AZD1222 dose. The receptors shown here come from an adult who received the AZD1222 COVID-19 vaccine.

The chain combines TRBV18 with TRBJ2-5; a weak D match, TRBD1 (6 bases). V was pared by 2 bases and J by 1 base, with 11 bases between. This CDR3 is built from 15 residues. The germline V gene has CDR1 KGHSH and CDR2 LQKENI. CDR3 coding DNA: TGTGCCAGCTCACCAATACAGGGAACCCAAGAGACCCAGTACTTC. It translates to CASSPIQGTQETQYF. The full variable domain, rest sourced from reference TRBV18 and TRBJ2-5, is NAGVMQNPRHLVRRRGQEARLRCSPMKGHSHVYWYRQLPEEGLKFMVYLQKENIIDESGMPKERFSAEFPKEGPSILRIQQVVRGDSAAYFCASSPIQGTQETQYFGPGTRLLVL.

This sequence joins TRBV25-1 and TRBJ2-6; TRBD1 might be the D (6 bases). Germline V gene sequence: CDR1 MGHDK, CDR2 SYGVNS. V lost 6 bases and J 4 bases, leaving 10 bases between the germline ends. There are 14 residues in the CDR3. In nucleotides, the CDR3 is TGTGCCAGCAGCAGGGGTCCCGGGGCCAACGTCCTGACTTTC. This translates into CASSRGPGANVLTF.